These T cell receptor beta chains were read from a single sample in a study of blood T cells in healthy people across ages. TCRdb passed the 5' RACE reads through MiXCR, listing each CDR3 protein once. The repertoire includes about a million distinct CDR3 sequences, about two fifths of them detected once, and around 13% sits in the top ten. Sequences were obtained from blood. The receptor set was obtained from a man aged 18 to 30 in good health. The CDR3 runs from the conserved cysteine through the conserved F or W. A D gene is named only where the DNA matches it firmly. Clone size is given for some rows only: seen once, a few or many times, or a class if the clone is expanded.

clone_size,d_call,j_call,v_call,cdr3_aa,cdr3_nt
-,-,TRBJ2-3,TRBV9,CVSSPRSQGMVDTQYF,TGTGTCAGCAGCCCTCGTTCGCAGGGAATGGTCGATACGCAGTATTTT
-,-,TRBJ2-5,TRBV7-2,CASTTPGLQETQYF,TGTGCCAGCACCACCCCGGGACTTCAAGAGACCCAGTACTTC
-,TRBD1,TRBJ1-2,TRBV6-2/TRBV6-3,CASRGQTPYGYTF,TGTGCCAGCAGGGGACAGACTCCCTATGGCTACACCTTC
-,-,TRBJ1-3,TRBV7-2,CASSTDPRGGNTIYF,TGTGCCAGCAGTACCGATCCCAGAGGTGGAAACACCATATATTTT
-,-,TRBJ2-7,TRBV30,CARSEAYEQYF,TGTGCCCGGAGTGAAGCCTACGAGCAGTACTTC
-,-,TRBJ2-4,TRBV7-2,CASSTDSTSMNIQYF,TGTGCCAGCAGCACAGATTCAACCTCGATGAACATTCAGTACTTC
-,-,TRBJ2-2,TRBV20-1,CSARDLGRQGHAGELFF,TGCAGTGCTAGAGATCTTGGTCGGCAGGGTCACGCCGGGGAGCTGTTTTTT
-,-,TRBJ1-1,TRBV20-1,CSASSSLPGDTEAFF,TGCAGTGCTAGTTCGTCCCTCCCCGGGGACACTGAAGCTTTCTTT
-,-,TRBJ1-1,TRBV3-1,CASSQEGRPTEAFF,TGTGCCAGCAGCCAAGAGGGACGTCCGACTGAAGCTTTCTTT
-,-,TRBJ2-3,TRBV6-5,CASSYSDGGPDTQYF,TGTGCCAGCAGTTACTCGGACGGTGGGCCAGATACGCAGTATTTT
once,TRBD2,TRBJ2-3,TRBV5-1,CASSPLAGHNTQYF,TGCGCCAGCAGCCCTCTAGCGGGGCATAATACGCAGTATTTT
few,-,TRBJ2-5,TRBV28,CASTKHGGSETQYF,TGTGCCAGCACCAAACATGGGGGTAGCGAGACCCAGTACTTC
few,-,TRBJ1-1,TRBV6-5,CASSYDPTVYVPGDGDTEAFF,TGTGCCAGCAGTTACGATCCTACTGTATACGTTCCCGGGGACGGAGACACTGAAGCTTTCTTT
-,-,TRBJ1-1,TRBV2,CASSPATGGTEAFF,TGTGCCAGCAGTCCGGCGACGGGCGGCACTGAAGCTTTCTTT
-,-,TRBJ1-2,TRBV4-3,CASSQDSGGGYTF,TGCGCCAGCAGCCAAGATTCGGGAGGTGGCTACACCTTC
-,-,TRBJ1-2,TRBV28,CASSLRTRSGYTF,TGTGCCAGCAGTTTAAGAACGAGGAGTGGCTACACCTTC
-,-,TRBJ2-2,TRBV15,CATSRDMRNTGELFF,TGTGCCACCAGCAGAGATATGCGGAACACCGGGGAGCTGTTTTTT
once,-,TRBJ2-3,TRBV4-3,CAGSQVDILASTDTQYF,TGCGCCGGCAGCCAAGTGGACATACTGGCTAGCACAGATACGCAGTATTTT
-,TRBD2,TRBJ2-1,TRBV15,CATSRGLAGRYNEQFF,TGTGCCACCAGCAGGGGACTAGCGGGGAGGTACAATGAGCAGTTCTTC
-,-,TRBJ2-3,TRBV4-1,CASSQVGMVDTQYF,TGCGCCAGCAGCCAAGTTGGAATGGTAGATACGCAGTATTTT
-,-,TRBJ2-5,TRBV3-1,CASNRAGGETQYF,TGTGCCAGTAACCGGGCAGGAGGGGAGACCCAGTACTTC
-,-,TRBJ1-1,TRBV12-3/TRBV12-4,CASTDELSAEAFF,TGTGCCAGCACCGACGAATTGAGCGCTGAAGCTTTCTTT
-,-,TRBJ2-2,TRBV7-9,CASSPRDIGLGELFF,TGTGCCAGCAGCCCTCGCGATATTGGCCTCGGGGAGCTGTTTTTT
-,TRBD1,TRBJ1-1,TRBV20-1,CSAVGTGLLNTEAFF,TGCAGTGCCGTAGGGACAGGGTTGCTGAACACTGAAGCTTTCTTT
-,-,TRBJ2-4,TRBV7-2,CASSLENTGREQYF,TGTGCCAGCAGCTTAGAAAACACGGGACGGGAGCAGTACTTC
few,TRBD2,TRBJ2-7,TRBV6-6,CASNPSGTSFEQYF,TGTGCCAGCAACCCCTCCGGGACTAGCTTCGAGCAGTACTTC
-,-,TRBJ1-4,TRBV27,CASSLRLHEKLFF,TGTGCCAGCAGTTTGCGGCTTCACGAAAAACTGTTTTTT
-,-,TRBJ2-5,TRBV9,CASSVSEFSQETQYF,TGTGCCAGCAGCGTCAGCGAGTTTAGTCAAGAGACCCAGTACTTC
-,TRBD2,TRBJ2-3,TRBV2,CASWDGGADTQYF,TGTGCCAGCTGGGATGGGGGGGCAGATACGCAGTATTTT
-,TRBD1,TRBJ2-7,TRBV20-1,CSTRGGQGTSYEQYF,TGCAGTACTAGGGGGGGACAGGGGACCTCCTACGAGCAGTACTTC
once,TRBD1,TRBJ1-2,TRBV27,CASSLSGQEVPGYTF,TGTGCCAGCAGTTTATCGGGACAGGAGGTTCCTGGCTACACCTTC
few,TRBD2,TRBJ2-3,TRBV25-1,CASSLRSSGGSTDTQYF,TGTGCCAGCAGTCTCCGATCTAGCGGGGGCAGCACAGATACGCAGTATTTT
-,-,TRBJ2-7,TRBV20-1,CSATRGGRNAGEQYF,TGCAGTGCTACCAGGGGAGGTCGCAACGCGGGCGAGCAGTACTTC
-,-,TRBJ2-1,TRBV18,CASSPRPDNEQFF,TGTGCCAGCTCACCCCGACCGGACAATGAGCAGTTCTTC
-,-,TRBJ1-5,TRBV6-5,CASSTGRWQPQHF,TGTGCCAGCAGTACAGGGAGGTGGCAGCCCCAGCATTTT
few,-,TRBJ1-5,TRBV28,CASSPRGWPQHF,TGTGCCAGCAGTCCGCGGGGTTGGCCCCAGCATTTT
-,-,TRBJ2-5,TRBV20-1,CSARLPGGEQYF,TGCAGTGCTAGATTACCGGGTGGTGAGCAGTACTTC
-,-,TRBJ1-1,TRBV5-6,CASSPKGFEAFF,TGTGCCAGCAGCCCGAAGGGTTTTGAAGCTTTCTTT
few,-,TRBJ2-5,TRBV12-3/TRBV12-4,CASSFDRAEETQYF,TGTGCCAGCAGTTTCGACCGGGCCGAGGAGACCCAGTACTTC
few,TRBD1,TRBJ1-2,TRBV9,CASSVARRTGVSNYGYTF,TGTGCCAGCAGCGTAGCTCGCCGGACAGGGGTCTCAAACTATGGCTACACCTTC
-,-,TRBJ1-6,TRBV28,CASSLLLGINSPLHF,TGTGCCAGCAGTTTATTGTTGGGCATTAATTCACCCCTCCACTTT
-,-,TRBJ2-5,TRBV5-5,CASSPGLQQETQYF,TGTGCCAGCAGCCCGGGACTTCAACAAGAGACCCAGTACTTC
few,TRBD1,TRBJ2-7,TRBV3-1,CASSRDRENEQYF,TGTGCCAGCAGCCGAGACAGGGAGAACGAGCAGTACTTC
few,-,TRBJ2-5,TRBV6-2/TRBV6-3,CASSPYGPRQAQYF,TGTGCCAGCAGCCCCTACGGACCACGCCAGGCCCAGTACTTC
many,-,TRBJ2-7,TRBV2,CANSAAEGAYEQYF,TGTGCCAATTCAGCAGCGGAGGGTGCCTACGAGCAGTACTTC
-,-,TRBJ2-1,TRBV2,CASSPGTSDDLKEQFF,TGTGCCAGCAGCCCTGGGACCAGCGATGATTTAAAGGAGCAGTTCTTC
-,TRBD2,TRBJ2-5,TRBV13,CASSPGTSGQRGETQYF,TGTGCCAGCAGCCCAGGGACTAGCGGTCAAAGGGGAGAAACCCAGTACTTC
-,-,TRBJ2-7,TRBV9,CASSARDGPKGQYF,TGTGCCAGCAGCGCACGGGACGGCCCCAAGGGGCAGTACTTC
-,-,TRBJ2-7,TRBV3-1,CASSPGLLRLEQYF,TGTGCCAGCAGCCCCGGACTCCTGCGGCTCGAGCAGTACTTC
few,TRBD1,TRBJ2-7,TRBV4-3,CASSQSGTGAYEQYF,TGCGCCAGCAGCCAATCCGGGACAGGAGCCTACGAGCAGTACTTC
-,-,TRBJ1-1,TRBV7-9,CASSPPERFRTEAFF,TGTGCCAGCAGCCCCCCAGAAAGGTTTAGGACTGAAGCTTTCTTT
-,TRBD2,TRBJ2-5,TRBV29-1,CSAPLGGYQETQYF,TGCAGCGCTCCCCTGGGGGGGTACCAAGAGACCCAGTACTTC
few,TRBD1,TRBJ2-1,TRBV6-2/TRBV6-3,CASRGQEYNEQFF,TGTGCCAGCAGGGGACAGGAATACAATGAGCAGTTCTTC
few,TRBD1,TRBJ1-2,TRBV6-6,CASSYAEGAEGYTF,TGTGCCAGCAGTTACGCTGAGGGGGCGGAGGGCTACACCTTC